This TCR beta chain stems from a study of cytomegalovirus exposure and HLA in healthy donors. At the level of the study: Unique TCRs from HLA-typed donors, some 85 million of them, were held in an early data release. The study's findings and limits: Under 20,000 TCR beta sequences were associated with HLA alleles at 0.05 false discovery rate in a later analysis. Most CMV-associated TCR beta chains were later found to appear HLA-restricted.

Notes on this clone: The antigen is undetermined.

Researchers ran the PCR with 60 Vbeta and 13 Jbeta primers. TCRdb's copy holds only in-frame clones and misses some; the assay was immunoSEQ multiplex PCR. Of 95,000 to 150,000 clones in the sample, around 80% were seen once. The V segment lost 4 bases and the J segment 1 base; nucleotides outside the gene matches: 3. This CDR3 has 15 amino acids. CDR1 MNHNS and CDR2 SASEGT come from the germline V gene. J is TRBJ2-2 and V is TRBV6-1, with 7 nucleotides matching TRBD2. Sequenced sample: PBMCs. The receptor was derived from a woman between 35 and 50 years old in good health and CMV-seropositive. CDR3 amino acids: CASSGASGNTGELFF. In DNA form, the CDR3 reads TGTGCCAGCAGTGGCGCTAGCGGGAACACCGGGGAGCTGTTTTTT.